This T cell receptor beta chain was sequenced for a study of T cells expressing NK-cell markers. About the research overall: Obtained from sorted CD3+CD56+NKG2C+, CD3+CD56+NKG2C- and CD3+CD56-NKG2C+ T cells were the TCR beta repertoires. One of the eight sequenced donors was seronegative, whereas the other seven were HCMV-seropositive.

For TCR beta, cDNA was produced by 5'RACE template switching with UMIs. Following a re-call of the 5' RACE reads, TCRdb has one entry per CDR3 protein and lacks DNA. The table for this sample gives 500,000 to 700,000 distinct CDR3 sequences. The CDR3 consists of 12 residues. Germline V gene sequence: CDR1 KGHDR, CDR2 SFDVKD. The chain couples TRBV24-1 to TRBJ2-5; TCRdb designates TRBD1, a call that cannot be tested without DNA. The clonotype comes from a man in his late teens or twenties in good health. Source material: blood T cells: a sorted CD56 or NKG2C T cell subset, CD4+ or CD8+ T cells, or bulk PBMC T cells (not recorded which). The CDR3 sequence: CATAGASETQYF.